The source of this TCR beta chain is a study of T cells in narcolepsy. Of note for this clone: Its antigen remains unidentified.

The method was immunoSEQ multiplex PCR; TCRdb's version includes in-frame clones alone and lacks a portion of them. Among some 30,000 clones listed, about 89% were seen once. Findings of the study overall: Reportedly, autoreactive clonotypes were serially detected in patients' blood but not controls'.

The CDR3 consists of 14 residues. Germline CDR1 SGHDN, CDR2 FVKESK. Trimming took 1 base from V and 4 from J, leaving 10 bases between them. Sequenced: memory (CD45RA-) CD4+ T cells from blood. This chain uses TRBV14 with TRBJ1-1; TRBD1 is a possible D gene (5 bases). The clonotype comes from a human donor in good health. This CDR3 is CASSQAKGFTEAFF. The CDR3 coding sequence is TGTGCCAGCAGCCAAGCTAAGGGGTTCACTGAAGCTTTCTTT.